This is a list of T cell receptor beta chains from one sample in a study of CD8+CD57+ T cells in acquired aplastic anemia. TCRdb called the reads again in MiXCR, with one record for every CDR3 protein. The sample holds around 500,000 distinct CDR3 sequences, roughly 34% seen once. Material: sorted CD4+, CD8+, or CD8+CD57+ T cells (not recorded which) from PBMCs. These receptors originate from a human donor with aplastic anemia. Each CDR3 is given without its conserved first and last residue.

v_gene | len | CDR3aa
TRBV19 | 13 | ASSTLSDLDRPQH
TRBV20-1 | 14 | SARDQLAGGYNEQF
TRBV9 | 13 | ASSLTGTGANVLT
TRBV3-1 | 13 | ASSQHAQGARGYT
TRBV20-1 | 13 | SAVDRGRTTDTQY
TRBV20-1 | 10 | SARDTPYEQY
TRBV12-3/TRBV12-4 | 12 | ASRLQGRNEKLF
TRBV5-6 | 13 | ASSLVGQGQNTIY
TRBV19 | 16 | ASSRPPGQPTTNEKLF
TRBV20-1 | 12 | SARIESRAENLF
TRBV15 | 12 | ATSRGLNTGELF
TRBV29-1 | 14 | SSPRGSGGATDTQY
TRBV20-1 | 14 | SARTTSGSMMETQY
TRBV14 | 11 | ASVREANYGYT
TRBV15 | 13 | ATGDWQNSGNTIY
TRBV6-1 | 12 | ASSRAGGYNEQF
TRBV7-2 | 11 | ASNDRGHFGYT
TRBV27 | 12 | ASSPLSSGNTIY
TRBV7-6 | 12 | ASSLRQGSYEQY
TRBV6-1 | 12 | ASSGEHSNQPQH
TRBV24-1 | 13 | ATSEPSGSADTQY
TRBV19 | 12 | ASRKAGESNEQF
TRBV30 | 9 | AWKPGLGYT
TRBV19 | 10 | ASRLSGDTQY
TRBV2 | 13 | ASRLDRRGNTEAF
TRBV9 | 11 | ASSLSGTSEQF
TRBV25-1 | 13 | ASSAGLAVYNEQF
TRBV2 | 11 | ASSSGRTDTQY
TRBV13 | 13 | ASSLGPAVTDTQY
TRBV10-2 | 13 | ASSETLGVGEKLF
TRBV11-1 | 14 | ASRPWERGNHNEQF
TRBV19 | 14 | ASSMTRTGFSYEQY
TRBV10-3 | 11 | AISEEHGGEQF
TRBV19 | 9 | ATQQGYEAF
TRBV2 | 9 | ASRSDYGYT
TRBV9 | 12 | ASSVADRAVGYT
TRBV10-3 | 13 | AISDLDPRGKAIY
TRBV7-6 | 12 | ASSRDSGNTEAF
TRBV20-1 | 12 | STKKGGSNQPQH
TRBV6-5 | 14 | ASSYSAMDGGYEQY
TRBV20-1 | 11 | SAGGGTSYGYT
TRBV6-1 | 11 | ASTRGGNYGYT
TRBV5-4 | 14 | ASSLYSGSRADTQY
TRBV7-2 | 11 | ASSPGSYNEQF
TRBV4-3 | 11 | ASSQEDRDEQY
TRBV19 | 13 | ASSTETVAIYGYT
TRBV25-1 | 13 | ASSFSGTLYNEQF
TRBV7-2 | 13 | ASSLSSDSGNTIY
TRBV12-3/TRBV12-4 | 11 | ASNLGGEQPQH
TRBV20-1 | 11 | SAITGTGGEQY
TRBV7-9 | 11 | ASSLSVSTEAF
TRBV20-1 | 12 | SASRTGGQGTQY
TRBV6-1 | 9 | ASSDGQTYN
TRBV7-3 | 12 | ASSLTSGQETQY
TRBV5-6 | 12 | ASSLYGTNQPQH